This T cell receptor beta chain was observed in a study of T cell responses to AZD1222 COVID-19 vaccine. Profiled with immunoSEQ multiplex PCR; TCRdb holds only in-frame clones, not every one. The sample yields roughly 42,000 clones, roughly 85% seen once. CDR1 is SQVTM and CDR2 is ANQGSEA in the germline V gene. V was clipped by 2 bases and J by 2 bases, with 13 bases between them. The CDR3 consists of 14 residues. The specimen was peripheral blood, collected 28 days after the second dose of the MenACWY control vaccine. This chain connects TRBV29-1 to TRBJ2-7; possible D gene TRBD2, 5 bases. This receptor was taken from an adult who received the MenACWY meningococcal vaccine as a control. CDR3 DNA sequence: TGCAGCGTTGAACCTTTAAGCGGTCCCTACGAGCAGTACTTC. It specifies CSVEPLSGPYEQYF.